These 10 T cell receptor beta chains share one sample of origin, sequenced in a study of Ad26.COV2.S vaccination and SARS-CoV-2 variants. The sample's treatment: roughly 18 received Ad26.COV2.S at low or high dose, single or two shots; about 5 received placebo; per-sample allocation not given. The samples date from day 63 after the first vaccine or placebo injection. Profiling relied on immunoSEQ multiplex PCR, and the TCRdb table lists in-frame clones only, not all of them. The sample has 200,000 to 250,000 clones, over 75% seen once; the top ten hold over 8.5%. The material was peripheral blood, obtained in a trial of Ad26.COV2.S vaccine versus placebo. These receptors all stem from a person aged 18 to 65 who received the Ad26.COV2.S COVID-19 vaccine or a placebo.

V usage is TRBV29-1 and J usage is TRBJ2-3; possible D gene TRBD1, 5 bases. There are 13 residues in the CDR3. V lost 5 bases and J 2 bases, leaving 11 bases between the germline ends. Germline lookup yields CDR1 SQVTM and CDR2 ANQGSEA. CDR3 sequence reads: CSVLGPITDTQYF. DNA of the CDR3: TGCAGCGTTCTGGGGCCTATCACAGATACGCAGTATTTT.

The V and J genes are TRBV19 and TRBJ2-2; 7 bases fit TRBD1. V gave up 9 bases and J gave up 0 bases; unmatched junction bases: 1. CDR3 length: 13 amino acids. Germline V gene data show CDR1 as LNHDA and CDR2 as SQIVND (reference sequence). CDR3 in amino acids: CASGTANTGELFF. CDR3 nucleotides: TGTGCCAGCGGGACAGCGAACACCGGGGAGCTGTTTTTT.

The J gene is TRBJ1-5, the V gene TRBV23-1; 7 positions match TRBD1. TRBV23-1 is identified as an open reading frame with a role that is uncertain. The CDR3 covers 17 residues. After removal of 0 bases from V and 0 bases from J, the junction contained 5 bases not matched to a gene. The CDR3 here is CASSQSHRDSSNQPQHF. CDR3 DNA: TGCGCCAGCAGTCAATCTCATCGGGACAGTAGCAATCAGCCCCAGCATTTT.

V and J are TRBV19 and TRBJ2-4; tentative D call: TRBD2 (5 bases). V was pared by 10 bases and J by 0 bases, with 22 bases between. The CDR3 length is 17 residues. Germline CDR1 and CDR2: LNHDA and SQIVND (reference sequence). CDR3 bases: TGTGCCACCTCAGACTTGGGGAGAAAGGAAGCCAAAAACATTCAGTACTTC. Protein: CATSDLGRKEAKNIQYF. Looking up the rest from reference TRBV19 and TRBJ2-4 gives the full variable domain: DGGITQSPKYLFRKEGQNVTLSCEQNLNHDAMYWYRQDPGQGLRLIYYSQIVNDFQKGDIAEGYSVSREKKESFPLTVTSAQKNPTAFYLCATSDLGRKEAKNIQYFGAGTRLSVL.

The chain carries TRBV5-1 and TRBJ1-3; D gene unclear. This CDR3 is built from 16 residues. CDR1 is SGHRS, CDR2 YFSETQ, per germline. Between the trimmed V and J ends, which lost 4 bases and 0 bases, there was a span of 14 bases. The CDR3 nucleotides are TGCGCCAGCAGCCTGGATCCGGTGCTCTCTGGAAACACCATATATTTT. Its protein is CASSLDPVLSGNTIYF.

This CDR3 reads CASSQLGDRGADGYTF. The CDR3 coding sequence is TGTGCCAGCAGCCAACTGGGGGACAGGGGCGCCGATGGCTACACCTTC. The J gene is TRBJ1-2, the V gene TRBV3-1 (or the pseudogene TRBV3-2), with 10 nucleotides matching TRBD1. There are 16 residues in the CDR3. The germline CDR1 and CDR2 sequences are LGHDT and YNNKEL (reference sequence). After removal of 2 bases from V and 6 bases from J, the junction contained 9 bases not matched to a gene.

The chain carries TRBV29-1 and TRBJ2-6; 8 bases fit TRBD1. CDR1 and CDR2 from the germline V gene are SQVTM and ANQGSEA. CDR3 length: 16 amino acids. The junction had 6 bases not matched to a gene; V was cut back by 5 bases and J by 0 bases. CDR3 DNA: TGCAGCGTTTCGGACAGGGATTTCTCTGGGGCCAACGTCCTGACTTTC. It specifies CSVSDRDFSGANVLTF.

The rearrangement links TRBV3-1 (or the pseudogene TRBV3-2) to TRBJ2-7; 10 nucleotides match TRBD2. The V and J ends lost 3 bases and 6 bases, in that order; junction bases with no gene match: 5. Germline-derived CDR1 and CDR2 are LGHDT and YNNKEL (reference sequence). The CDR3 covers 14 residues. The CDR3 here is CASSQGSGGREQYF. In DNA form, the CDR3 reads TGTGCCAGCAGCCAGGGTAGCGGGGGGCGCGAGCAGTACTTC.

A few counts support this clone. The V gene is TRBV6-1, the J gene TRBJ2-7, with D possibly matching TRBD2 (6 bases). This CDR3 has 13 amino acids. Trimming stripped 2 bases from V and 7 bases from J, with 12 bases between. Germline-derived CDR1 and CDR2 are MNHNS and SASEGT. CDR3 protein: CASSEFWGREQYF. The DNA of the CDR3 is TGTGCCAGCAGTGAATTCTGGGGGAGGGAGCAGTACTTC.

The V gene is TRBV5-1, the J gene TRBJ2-7; the match to TRBD1 covers 11 bases. In germline, CDR1 is SGHRS, CDR2 YFSETQ. CDR3 size: 14 residues. V shed 4 bases and J 6 bases; nucleotides not matched to a gene: 6. The CDR3 reads CASSHGTGGLEQYF. The CDR3 DNA is TGCGCCAGCAGCCATGGGACAGGGGGACTCGAGCAGTACTTC.